This record covers a single T cell receptor (beta chain). What it binds is unknown. This record comes from a study of cytomegalovirus exposure and HLA in healthy donors. General study findings and limits: A few CMV-associated chains were confirmed in vitro to be specific for CMV antigens.

This CDR3 has 14 amino acids. The trim removed 6 bases at V and 7 bases at J, leaving 4 bases unmatched. The germline CDR1 and CDR2 sequences are MNHEY and SVGAGI. TCRdb's table, derived via immunoSEQ multiplex PCR, lists solely in-frame clones and lacks some. The sample yields 100,000 to 120,000 clones, about 86% seen once. The donors were in the roughly 110-subject validation cohort; that cohort was separate from the approximately 730-subject first cohort. This sequence joins TRBV6-5 and TRBJ1-6; 9 bases are shared with TRBD1. This clonotype was obtained from a woman aged 18-29 years in good health and CMV-seropositive. Sequenced: PBMCs. The CDR3 is CASSTGTGNSPLHF. The CDR3 region has the DNA TGTGCCAGCAGCACCGGGACAGGGAATTCACCCCTCCACTTT.